This entry describes one TCR beta chain. Its antigen is not known. These data belong to a study of response to subunit inactivated influenza vaccine. The germline V gene encodes CDR1 MDHEN and CDR2 SYDVKM. V shed 4 bases and J 5 bases; nucleotides not matched to a gene: 7. The CDR3 is made up of 14 amino acids. General observations from the study: Authors suggested few new T cells are recruited by each seasonal influenza vaccination.

One entry per CDR3 protein results from TCRdb running MiXCR on the RT-PCR reads. The data hold 500,000 to 600,000 distinct CDR3 sequences, with roughly 13% observed a single time. The sequenced sample was PBMCs from blood, obtained about 6 weeks after vaccination. V usage is TRBV28 and J usage is TRBJ2-7; 8 bases are shared with TRBD2. The receptor comes from a middle-aged man who received an inactivated influenza vaccine. The CDR3 reads CASSYGTRRHEQYF. The DNA for the CDR3 is TGTGCCAGCAGTTACGGGACTAGACGCCACGAGCAGTACTTC.